This T cell receptor beta chain was identified in a study of T cell responses to AZD1222 COVID-19 vaccine. Study observations and caveats: Repertoire collection took place solely once the T cell response had peaked.

CDR1 LNHNV and CDR2 YYDKDF come from the germline V gene (reference sequence). The V gene end was trimmed by 9 bases and the J gene end by 0 bases; junction bases not matched to a gene: 3. The CDR3 has 14 residues. Only in-frame clones appear in the TCRdb table, and some are missing; sequencing was by immunoSEQ multiplex PCR. The data contain 160,000 or so clones, about 89% of them singletons. To note about this clone: What it recognizes is unknown.

This receptor was identified in an adult who received the AZD1222 COVID-19 vaccine. The genes are TRBV15 and TRBJ2-4; 9 positions match TRBD2. The source was peripheral blood, collected 28 days after the second AZD1222 dose. CDR3 sequence: CATDSGRAKNIQYF. CDR3 in DNA: TGTGCCACAGATAGCGGGAGAGCCAAAAACATTCAGTACTTC. The full variable domain, completed using reference TRBV15 and TRBJ2-4, is DAMVIQNPRYQVTQFGKPVTLSCSQTLNHNVMYWYQQKSSQAPKLLFHYYDKDFNNEADTPDNFQSRRPNTSFCFLDIRSPGLGDTAMYLCATDSGRAKNIQYFGAGTRLSVL.